The 18 T cell receptor beta chains in this list originate from one sample, sequenced in a study of blood T cell repertoires in COVID-19. Sequenced by immunoSEQ multiplex PCR; TCRdb stores in-frame clones only, minus some. This table holds around 160,000 clones, 84% found once. What was sequenced was peripheral blood. The receptor set was obtained from a human donor in a cohort sampled during active COVID-19.

CDR3 sequence: CASSIIERGRDYGYTF. CDR3 DNA sequence: TGTGCCAGTAGTATAATTGAAAGGGGGCGCGACTATGGCTACACCTTC. The chain couples TRBV19 to TRBJ1-2, with 7 bases fitting TRBD1. The V gene end was trimmed by 2 bases and the J gene end by 3 bases; junction bases not matched to a gene: 9. CDR1 and CDR2 from the germline V gene are LNHDA and SQIVND (reference sequence). The CDR3 has 16 amino acids.

The gene calls are TRBV6-6 and TRBJ1-1, with a tentative D call TRBD1 (6 bases). V dropped 2 bases and J dropped 6 bases, with 13 bases sitting between them. Germline CDR1 reads MNHNY; CDR2 reads SVGAGI (reference sequence). The CDR3 is made up of 14 amino acids. The CDR3 region has the DNA TGTGCCAGCAGTTACCCCGGCAGGGGATCTGAAGCTTTCTTT. This translates into CASSYPGRGSEAFF.

The chain uses TRBV5-1 and TRBJ2-2, with 9 positions matching TRBD1. The CDR3 extends over 16 amino acids. The trim removed 4 bases at V and 2 bases at J, leaving 6 bases unmatched. From germline, CDR1 is SGHRS and CDR2 YFSETQ. Here the CDR3 DNA reads TGCGCCAGCAGCAGATCGGGACAGGGCAACACCGGGGAGCTGTTTTTT. It codes for CASSRSGQGNTGELFF.

The J gene is TRBJ2-7, the V gene TRBV7-2, with D possibly TRBD1 on 5 matching bases. CDR1 is SGHTA, CDR2 FQGNSA, per germline. This CDR3 comprises 12 residues. V gave up 4 bases and J gave up 4 bases, with 8 bases separating them. CDR3 amino acids: CASSSTGYEQYF. CDR3 nucleotide sequence: TGTGCCAGCAGCTCCACAGGTTACGAGCAGTACTTC.

V usage is TRBV6-5 and J usage is TRBJ2-7; 8 positions agree with TRBD1. The length of the CDR3 is 13 residues. Germline CDR1 is MNHEY and CDR2 is SVGAGI. V lost 4 bases, J lost 6 bases, and 5 bases stayed unmatched. Written as DNA, the CDR3 is TGTGCCAGCAGTTCCTTCGACAGGGGCGAGCAGTACTTC. This sequence encodes CASSSFDRGEQYF.

The J gene is TRBJ2-7, the V gene TRBV18, with 15 nucleotides matching TRBD2. Germline CDR1 and CDR2: KGHSH and LQKENI. V lost 2 bases and J lost 0; bases outside the gene matches: 5. The CDR3 has 18 amino acids. This CDR3 reads CASSPSRGLAGGSYEQYF. CDR3 DNA sequence: TGTGCCAGCTCACCAAGTAGGGGACTAGCGGGGGGCTCCTACGAGCAGTACTTC.

V and J are TRBV6-5 and TRBJ1-1, with D hard to call. The CDR3 has 13 amino acids. The ends were cut back, 0 bases at V and 11 bases at J, with 13 bases in the middle. CDR1 is MNHEY and CDR2 is SVGAGI in the germline V gene. CDR3 residues: CASSYSAAPGAFF. The CDR3 DNA follows: TGTGCCAGCAGTTACTCGGCGGCCCCCGGGGCTTTCTTT.

The chain's CDR3 is CASSELAGAQETQYF. The CDR3 DNA reads as TGCGCCAGCAGTGAACTAGCGGGGGCCCAAGAGACCCAGTACTTC. This sequence joins TRBV10-1 and TRBJ2-5; TRBD2 aligns across 11 bases. The CDR3 is made up of 15 amino acids. Unmatched junction bases numbered 1, after V lost 3 bases and J lost 1 base. CDR1 and CDR2 (germline): WNHNN, SYGVQD (reference sequence).

The chain has TRBV2 and TRBJ1-1, with TRBD1 as a possible D gene (6 bases). Trimming took off 6 bases at V and 1 base at J, with 9 bases between the two ends. CDR1 is SNHLY and CDR2 is FYNNEI in the germline V gene. The CDR3 spans 13 residues. The chain's CDR3 is CASRPGQNTEAFF. For the CDR3, the DNA is TGTGCCAGCAGACCGGGACAGAACACTGAAGCTTTCTTT.

The chain couples TRBV3-1 (or the pseudogene TRBV3-2) to TRBJ1-2; TRBD1 aligns across 7 bases. Germline V CDR1 and CDR2: LGHDT, YNNKEL (reference sequence). This CDR3 comprises 15 residues. With V trimmed by 1 base and J by 4 bases, 6 bases remained unmatched. As DNA, the CDR3 is TGTGCCAGCAGCCAAGGACAGGGAAGGGGCTATGGCTACACCTTC. Encoded protein: CASSQGQGRGYGYTF.

This clone has just one count. The chain links TRBV28 to TRBJ2-5; D might be TRBD2 (5 bases). Germline CDR1 is MDHEN and CDR2 is SYDVKM. The CDR3 loop spans 11 amino acids. The V gene lost 4 bases and the J gene lost 9 bases, with 9 bases spanning the gap. CDR3 bases: TGTGCCAGCAGTTCCGAGCGGTCCCAGTACTTC. Its translation is CASSSERSQYF.

The gene calls are TRBV5-1 and TRBJ2-3; TRBD2 agrees at 8 bases. Losses at the gene ends were 4 bases for V and 0 bases for J; bases not matched to a gene: 7. Germline CDR1 is SGHRS and CDR2 is YFSETQ. The CDR3 covers 16 residues. The CDR3 sequence: CASSPDAGGSTDTQYF. The CDR3, as DNA: TGCGCCAGCAGCCCGGACGCGGGGGGAAGCACAGATACGCAGTATTTT.

This sequence joins TRBV5-6 and TRBJ2-7; perhaps TRBD2 as D (5 bases). Germline V gene sequence: CDR1 SGHDT, CDR2 YYEEEE. V was pared by 3 bases and J by 1 base, with 11 bases between. CDR3 length: 14 amino acids. In DNA form, the CDR3 reads TGTGCCAGCAGCTCGAGAGGGTTTTCCTACGAGCAGTACTTC. Protein sequence: CASSSRGFSYEQYF. The complete variable domain, with remaining parts taken from reference TRBV5-6 and TRBJ2-7, reads DAGVTQSPTHLIKTRGQQVTLRCSPKSGHDTVSWYQQALGQGPQFIFQYYEEEERQRGNFPDRFSGHQFPNYSSELNVNALLLGDSALYLCASSSRGFSYEQYFGPGTRLTVT.

V usage is TRBV11-2 and J usage is TRBJ1-1, with D hard to call. The germline V gene has CDR1 SGHAT and CDR2 FQNNGV. Trimming stripped 5 bases from V and 5 bases from J, with 15 bases between. This CDR3 is 14 amino acids long. DNA of the CDR3: TGTGCCAGCAGCCCCAGTGCGGGGAGTACTGAAGCTTTCTTT. It translates to CASSPSAGSTEAFF.

The chain has TRBV4-1 and TRBJ2-6, with D possibly being TRBD1 (5 bases). The V end was cut by 0 bases, the J end by 2 bases, with 14 bases between. This CDR3 has 18 residues. CDR1 and CDR2 (germline): MGHRA, YSYEKL. This CDR3 reads CASSQEAFLGAGANVLTF. For the CDR3, the DNA is TGCGCCAGCAGCCAAGAGGCGTTCTTAGGGGCTGGGGCCAACGTCCTGACTTTC.

The chain recombines TRBV4-3 with TRBJ1-4; tentative D call: TRBD1 (5 bases). CDR1 and CDR2 from the germline V gene are LGHNA and YSLEER. Deletions cut 4 bases from V and 4 bases from J, with 13 bases between. The CDR3 consists of 15 residues. CDR3 in DNA: TGCGCCAGCAGCCCCAGACAGCTCGATAATGAAAAACTGTTTTTT. It specifies CASSPRQLDNEKLFF.

V and J are TRBV7-9 and TRBJ2-5; 12 bases map to TRBD2. Germline V gene lookup returns CDR1 SEHNR and CDR2 FQNEAQ (reference sequence). This CDR3 is built from 14 residues. V gave up 7 bases and J gave up 3 bases; unmatched junction bases: 3. CDR3 DNA sequence: TGTGCCAGCACGCCTAGCGGGGGGGAAGAGACCCAGTACTTC. Its translation: CASTPSGGEETQYF.

This chain joins TRBV5-5 and TRBJ2-1, with 10 bases lining up with TRBD1. The CDR3 totals 14 residues. The germline CDR1 and CDR2 sequences are SGHKS and YYEKEE (reference sequence). V gave up 2 bases and J gave up 7 bases; unmatched junction bases: 3. The CDR3 DNA sequence: TGTGCCAGCAGCTTCCCGGGACAGGGGAATGAGCAGTTCTTC. This encodes CASSFPGQGNEQFF.